The 27 T cell receptor beta chains below were found in one sample sequenced in a study of blood T cell repertoires in COVID-19. Data came from immunoSEQ multiplex PCR; TCRdb stores just in-frame clones and leaves some out. The sample lists roughly 97,000 clones; approximately 80% were seen once. What was sequenced was peripheral blood. These receptors were obtained from a man between 65 and 79 years old with acute or convalescent COVID-19.

This clone was picked up many times. V and J are TRBV7-9 and TRBJ1-4; the match to TRBD1 covers 11 bases. V shed 7 bases, J shed 6 bases, and the junction held 7 bases outside the gene matches. Germline CDR1 reads SEHNR; CDR2 reads FQNEAQ (reference sequence). The CDR3 runs to 15 residues. Here the CDR3 reads CASTQGQGAYEKLFF. CDR3 nucleotide sequence: TGTGCCAGCACCCAAGGACAGGGGGCTTATGAAAAACTGTTTTTT. Full variable domain (outside the CDR3, taken from reference TRBV7-9 and TRBJ1-4): DTGVSQNPRHKITKRGQNVTFRCDPISEHNRLYWYRQTLGQGPEFLTYFQNEAQLEKSRLLSDRFSAERPKGSFSTLEIQRTEQGDSAMYLCASTQGQGAYEKLFFGSGTQLSVL.

This clone was seen a handful of times. This rearrangement joins TRBV5-4 to TRBJ2-7; TRBD1 matches at 10 bases. V lost 3 bases, J lost 4 bases, and 7 bases stayed unmatched. The CDR3 totals 15 residues. Germline V gives CDR1 SGHNT, CDR2 YYREEE (reference sequence). The CDR3 DNA reads as TGTGCCAGCAGCTCCGCGACAGGGGGCCGGTACGAGCAGTACGTC. Its protein product is CASSSATGGRYEQYV.

This chain uses TRBV28 with TRBJ2-7; 7 nucleotides line up with TRBD1. The CDR3 consists of 14 residues. Per germline, CDR1 MDHEN and CDR2 SYDVKM. Unmatched junction bases numbered 7, after V lost 5 bases and J lost 3 bases. The CDR3 reads CASSLEQGIYEQYF. The CDR3 DNA reads TGTGCCAGCAGTCTGGAACAGGGGATCTACGAGCAGTACTTC.

V usage is TRBV5-8 and J usage is TRBJ2-1; 7 nucleotides line up with TRBD2. The CDR3 sequence is 16 residues long. J gave up 4 bases and V 5 bases, and 12 bases lay outside the gene matches. The V gene's germline CDR1 is SGHTS and CDR2 YDEGEE. CDR3 sequence reads: CASRSSSGPKYNEQFF. CDR3 bases: TGTGCCAGCAGGTCGTCTAGCGGCCCGAAATACAATGAGCAGTTCTTC.

V is TRBV4-1 and J is TRBJ2-7; D perhaps matches TRBD2 (6 bases). V was trimmed by 3 bases and J by 5 bases, leaving 17 bases between them. Looked up from germline, CDR1 is MGHRA and CDR2 is YSYEKL. The CDR3 has 15 residues. In DNA, the CDR3 is TGCGCCAGCAGCCAGGAGGGACGGGAGACCGACGAGCAGTACGTC. Its protein product is CASSQEGRETDEQYV.

The J gene is TRBJ1-4, the V gene TRBV5-4; D possibly corresponds to TRBD1 (5 bases). Trimming removed 4 bases at V and 0 bases at J, with 13 bases between. This CDR3 is built from 16 residues. The germline CDR1 and CDR2 sequences are SGHNT and YYREEE (reference sequence). CDR3 residues: CASSPWGEATNEKLFF. Here the CDR3 DNA reads TGTGCCAGCAGCCCCTGGGGGGAGGCAACTAATGAAAAACTGTTTTTT.

This clone has a handful of counts. This chain uses TRBV27 with TRBJ2-5, with TRBD2 matching 7 bases. Germline V CDR1 and CDR2: MNHEY, SMNVEV (reference sequence). With 0 bases clipped from V and 5 bases from J, the junction kept 6 bases outside the gene matches. The CDR3 is 15 amino acids. The CDR3 coding sequence is TGTGCCAGCAGTTTATCCTGGGGGGGACGGGAGACCCAGTACTTC. Translation gives CASSLSWGGRETQYF.

This clone was observed a handful of times. This chain joins TRBV6-5 and TRBJ1-2; 7 bases are shared with TRBD1. This CDR3 is 15 amino acids long. From germline, CDR1 is MNHEY and CDR2 SVGAGI. With 7 bases clipped from V and 6 bases from J, the junction kept 14 bases outside the gene matches. CDR3 loop: CASTLIYRGSNGYTF. DNA for the CDR3: TGTGCCAGCACCCTTATTTACAGGGGAAGTAATGGCTACACCTTC.

The chain has TRBV28 and TRBJ1-2; the D is unclear. Germline values: CDR1 MDHEN, CDR2 SYDVKM. With 2 bases removed from V and 8 bases from J, the gap between germline ends came to 9 bases. The CDR3 loop spans 12 amino acids. The CDR3 loop reads CASSLAATGYTF. The CDR3 DNA follows: TGTGCCAGCAGTTTAGCGGCGACCGGCTACACCTTC.

V gene TRBV7-9 combines with J gene TRBJ2-2; perhaps TRBD2 as D (5 bases). Trimming stripped 2 bases from V and 0 bases from J, with 13 bases between. CDR1 is SEHNR, CDR2 FQNEAQ, per germline (reference sequence). The CDR3 extends over 17 amino acids. The CDR3 nucleotides read TGTGCCAGCAGCTTAACGGGGAGTGGGCCGAACACCGGGGAGCTGTTTTTT. Amino acid sequence: CASSLTGSGPNTGELFF. The variable domain in full, completed from reference TRBV7-9 and TRBJ2-2, reads DTGVSQNPRHKITKRGQNVTFRCDPISEHNRLYWYRQTLGQGPEFLTYFQNEAQLEKSRLLSDRFSAERPKGSFSTLEIQRTEQGDSAMYLCASSLTGSGPNTGELFFGEGSRLTVL.

This rearrangement joins TRBV24-1 to TRBJ2-2; 11 positions match TRBD1. Germline V gives CDR1 KGHDR, CDR2 SFDVKD. V lost 0 bases and J lost 3; bases outside the gene matches: 8. The CDR3 totals 19 residues. In DNA, the CDR3 is TGTGCCACCAGTGATTTGGTGGGGGGACAGGGGGATCACACCGGGGAGCTGTTTTTT. It codes for CATSDLVGGQGDHTGELFF.

V gene TRBV27 combines with J gene TRBJ2-2; D uncertain. The V gene's germline CDR1 is MNHEY and CDR2 SMNVEV (reference sequence). This CDR3 has 15 residues. V shed 6 bases and J shed 1 base, with 12 bases lying between them. The CDR3 spells CASRQTQKNTGELFF. The CDR3 DNA is TGTGCCAGCAGGCAAACCCAGAAGAACACCGGGGAGCTGTTTTTT.

The V gene is TRBV28, the J gene TRBJ1-1; TRBD1 aligns across 10 bases. V trimming: 5 bases; J trimming: 5 bases; junction bases outside the gene matches: 8. The germline CDR1 and CDR2 sequences are MDHEN and SYDVKM. The CDR3 has 15 residues. DNA for the CDR3: TGTGCCAGCAGTCCCCATGACAGGGGGCATACTGAAGCTTTCTTT. This encodes CASSPHDRGHTEAFF.

The chain is built from TRBV5-1 and TRBJ2-1; TRBD2 matches 11 bases. The CDR3 has 13 amino acids. V shed 0 bases, J shed 14 bases, and the junction held 4 bases outside the gene matches. Germline CDR1 and CDR2: SGHRS and YFSETQ. This chain's CDR3 is CASSLAASGGKFF. The CDR3 DNA reads TGCGCCAGCAGCTTGGCGGCTAGCGGGGGGAAGTTCTTC. Filled out from reference TRBV5-1 and TRBJ2-1, the complete variable domain reads KAGVTQTPRYLIKTRGQQVTLSCSPISGHRSVSWYQQTPGQGLQFLFEYFSETQRNKGNFPGRFSGRQFSNSRSEMNVSTLELGDSALYLCASSLAASGGKFFGPGTRLTVL.

The chain couples TRBV18 to TRBJ2-3; a weak D match, TRBD1 (5 bases). Germline values: CDR1 KGHSH, CDR2 LQKENI. V lost 4 bases and J lost 4, with 15 bases in between. The CDR3 runs 15 residues. The CDR3 nucleotides are TGTGCCAGCTCACACCAGGGTCCTAAGGCAGATACGCAGTATTTT. It is translated as CASSHQGPKADTQYF.

This clone was counted a single time. The CDR3 DNA follows: TGTGCCACCAGTGATCCCCAGGGCTATGAGCAGTTCTTC. Amino acid sequence: CATSDPQGYEQFF. The rearrangement links TRBV24-1 to TRBJ2-1; D perhaps matches TRBD1 (5 bases). The V and J ends lost 3 bases and 8 bases respectively, with 10 bases between them. Per the germline V gene, CDR1 is KGHDR and CDR2 is SFDVKD. The CDR3 consists of 13 residues.

The CDR3 region has the DNA TGCAGCGTTGGAGGACCCCGGGGGAGACCCTACAATGAGCAGTTCTTC. This gives the protein CSVGGPRGRPYNEQFF. The chain recombines TRBV29-1 with TRBJ2-1; maybe TRBD2 (6 bases). Germline CDR1 reads SQVTM; CDR2 reads ANQGSEA. The V gene lost 4 bases and the J gene lost 2 bases, with 18 bases spanning the gap. The CDR3 extends over 16 amino acids.

This chain links TRBV25-1 with TRBJ2-7; D uncertain. The CDR3 covers 11 residues. Germline CDR1 reads MGHDK; CDR2 reads SYGVNS. The germline V and J ends were trimmed by 5 bases and 6 bases, with 8 bases remaining between them. DNA of the CDR3: TGTGCCAGCAGTTTTAACTTCGAGCAGTACTTC. Encoded protein: CASSFNFEQYF.

This clone was seen only once. The rearrangement uses TRBV28 and TRBJ1-4, with D uncertain. This CDR3 comprises 14 residues. The germline V and J ends were trimmed by 4 bases and 9 bases, with 15 bases remaining between them. CDR1 and CDR2 from the germline V gene are MDHEN and SYDVKM. The chain's CDR3 is CASSSSTQTQKLFF. DNA of the CDR3: TGTGCCAGCAGTTCCTCGACACAGACACAAAAACTGTTTTTT.

The chain has TRBV15 and TRBJ1-3; D not resolved. The V end lost 0 bases, the J end lost 15 bases, and 21 bases lay between the germline ends. The CDR3 is made up of 15 amino acids. CDR1 is LNHNV, CDR2 YYDKDF, per germline (reference sequence). DNA for the CDR3: TGTGCCACCAGCAGAGAACATGCGGCCGGAGAAGAGGGATATTTT. It encodes CATSREHAAGEEGYF.

The CDR3 spells CASSTPTGPYEQYF. The CDR3 bases are TGTGCCAGCAGCACCCCGACAGGCCCCTACGAGCAGTACTTC. The rearrangement links TRBV11-2 to TRBJ2-7; D might be TRBD1 (6 bases). The CDR3 contains 14 residues. Trimming removed 5 bases at V and 2 bases at J, with 13 bases between. Germline V gene sequence: CDR1 SGHAT, CDR2 FQNNGV.

The chain carries TRBV27 and TRBJ2-4; D ambiguous. The length of the CDR3 is 15 residues. V gave up 4 bases and J gave up 0 bases, with 10 bases separating them. Germline V lookup: CDR1 MNHEY, CDR2 SMNVEV (reference sequence). CDR3 protein: CASSSQQVAKNIQYF. The CDR3 DNA sequence: TGTGCCAGCAGTTCCCAACAAGTAGCCAAAAACATTCAGTACTTC.

This rearrangement joins TRBV29-1 to TRBJ1-1; D is unresolved. Deletions cut 5 bases from V and 1 base from J, with 11 bases between. This CDR3 spans 13 amino acids. Germline-derived CDR1 and CDR2 are SQVTM and ANQGSEA. The CDR3 here is CSVSNRANTEAFF. CDR3 in DNA: TGCAGCGTTTCTAACCGCGCGAACACTGAAGCTTTCTTT.

The chain links TRBV5-3 to TRBJ2-3, with TRBD2 matching 10 bases. TRBV5-3 is classed as an ORF, of uncertain function. After removal of 1 base from V and 1 base from J, the junction contained 9 bases not matched to a gene. CDR3 size: 18 residues. The CDR3 bases are TGTGCCAGAAGCTTGACTAGCGGGGCCCGAGTCGGCACAGATACGCAGTATTTT. Its protein is CARSLTSGARVGTDTQYF.

The J gene is TRBJ2-2, the V gene TRBV7-9, with a possible D match to TRBD2 (6 bases). The germline CDR1 and CDR2 sequences are SEHNR and FQNEAQ (reference sequence). Trimming removed 1 base at V and 6 bases at J, with 9 bases between. The CDR3 is 14 residues long. The CDR3 loop is CASSLVGGAGELFF. CDR3 bases: TGTGCCAGCAGCTTAGTTGGAGGGGCCGGGGAGCTGTTTTTT.

The V call is TRBV28, the J call TRBJ1-5; D may be TRBD1 (6 bases). The CDR3 sequence is 13 residues long. In germline, CDR1 is MDHEN, CDR2 SYDVKM. V dropped 3 bases and J dropped 9 bases, with 12 bases sitting between them. CDR3 residues: CASSLGARTPQHF. CDR3 nucleotide sequence: TGTGCCAGCAGTTTGGGGGCTAGAACGCCCCAGCATTTT.

The V call is TRBV3-1 (or the pseudogene TRBV3-2), the J call TRBJ2-1; a possible D gene is TRBD2 (5 bases). CDR1 and CDR2 (germline): LGHDT, YNNKEL (reference sequence). V shed 4 bases and J shed 9 bases, with 10 bases lying between them. The CDR3 length is 12 residues. CDR3 sequence (DNA): TGTGCCAGCAGCCGTTTGGGAGTTGAGCAGTTCTTC. Residues: CASSRLGVEQFF.